The 18 T cell receptor beta chains below were found in one sample sequenced in a study of PD-L1 blockade in urothelial cancer. Measured with immunoSEQ multiplex PCR; TCRdb has only the in-frame clones, and not every one. The sample lists 85,000 to 90,000 clones, 85% occurring once. The time point is: pretreatment peripheral blood. The sequenced sample was PBMCs, obtained around atezolizumab (anti-PD-L1) treatment. The receptors stem from a man between 60 and 70 years old with urothelial cancer.

The J gene is TRBJ2-7, the V gene TRBV5-5; the D is unclear. The CDR3 sequence is 15 residues long. Germline lookup yields CDR1 SGHKS and CDR2 YYEKEE (reference sequence). V lost 0 bases to trimming and J lost 4 bases, with 14 bases between them. As DNA, the CDR3 is TGTGCCAGCAGCTTGGACCCCGAACCACTTTACGAGCAGTACTTC. Protein sequence: CASSLDPEPLYEQYF. The full variable domain, completed using reference TRBV5-5 and TRBJ2-7, is DAGVTQSPTHLIKTRGQQVTLRCSPISGHKSVSWYQQVLGQGPQFIFQYYEKEERGRGNFPDRFSARQFPNYSSELNVNALLLGDSALYLCASSLDPEPLYEQYFGPGTRLTVT.

This clone was counted a few times. The chain uses TRBV9 and TRBJ1-5; TRBD1 matches 8 bases. CDR3 length: 14 residues. V lost 6 bases to trimming and J lost 6 bases; unmatched junction nucleotides: 8. Per the germline V gene, CDR1 is SGDLS and CDR2 is YYNGEE. The CDR3: CASNSGGAFQPQHF. As DNA, the CDR3 is TGTGCCAGCAATTCAGGGGGCGCTTTTCAGCCCCAGCATTTT.

This clone turned up a few times. The V gene is TRBV18, the J gene TRBJ1-5; D call uncertain. Germline CDR1 KGHSH, CDR2 LQKENI. Trimming left V 3 bases short and J 4 bases short, with 10 bases between. The CDR3 length is 14 residues. Here the CDR3 reads CASSPGGGNQPQHF. CDR3 DNA sequence: TGTGCCAGCTCACCGGGAGGAGGGAATCAGCCCCAGCATTTT.

The CDR3: CASSLQGRKMNTEAFF. DNA of the CDR3: TGTGCCAGCTCACTTCAGGGTCGAAAGATGAACACTGAAGCTTTCTTT. This chain uses TRBV18 with TRBJ1-1, with D possibly TRBD1 on 5 matching bases. The CDR3 is made up of 16 amino acids. V was pared by 4 bases and J by 0 bases, with 15 bases between. The germline gives CDR1 KGHSH, CDR2 LQKENI.

The chain combines TRBV7-9 with TRBJ2-7; the D gene is possibly TRBD1 (6 bases). There are 12 residues in the CDR3. Germline V gene lookup returns CDR1 SEHNR and CDR2 FQNEAQ (reference sequence). V was pared by 4 bases and J by 3 bases, with 7 bases between. Here the CDR3 reads CASSSQGYEQYF. The CDR3 nucleotides are TGTGCCAGCAGCTCACAGGGCTACGAGCAGTACTTC.

This sequence joins TRBV5-1 and TRBJ1-2, with 7 bases aligning to TRBD1. This CDR3 is built from 15 residues. Unmatched junction bases numbered 7, after V lost 4 bases and J lost 1 base. Germline values: CDR1 SGHRS, CDR2 YFSETQ. The CDR3 loop reads CASSVGTERNYGYTF. As DNA, the CDR3 is TGCGCCAGCAGCGTCGGGACAGAGCGTAACTATGGCTACACCTTC.

V usage is TRBV7-8 and J usage is TRBJ1-1, with 7 bases aligning to TRBD1. The CDR3 is 15 residues long. The germline V gene encodes CDR1 SGHVS and CDR2 FQNEAQ. Germline trimming cut 4 bases from V and 6 bases from J; bases unmatched to any gene: 11. CDR3 region: CASSSGLTGLSEAFF. DNA for the CDR3: TGTGCCAGCAGCTCCGGCTTGACAGGGCTGTCTGAAGCTTTCTTT.

The rearrangement joins TRBV6-1 to TRBJ2-2; D not certain. There are 13 residues in the CDR3. V lost 8 bases and J 0 bases, leaving 7 bases between the germline ends. The germline V gene has CDR1 MNHNS and CDR2 SASEGT. The CDR3 DNA sequence: TGTGCCAGCGTCACATCGAACACCGGGGAGCTGTTTTTT. Amino acids: CASVTSNTGELFF.

V and J are TRBV18 and TRBJ2-1; 9 positions match TRBD1. This CDR3 spans 14 amino acids. V lost 6 bases to trimming and J lost 5 bases; unmatched junction nucleotides: 5. Germline V gene sequence: CDR1 KGHSH, CDR2 LQKENI. The chain's CDR3 is CASSSGTGHNEQFF. The CDR3 DNA reads TGTGCCAGCTCGTCCGGGACAGGGCACAATGAGCAGTTCTTC.

The chain joins TRBV9 to TRBJ1-3; the D is unclear. The CDR3 contains 14 residues. The germline CDR1 and CDR2 sequences are SGDLS and YYNGEE. V lost 3 bases to trimming and J lost 0 bases, with 7 bases between them. The CDR3 region is CASSAEHSGNTIYF. In DNA, the CDR3 is TGTGCCAGCAGCGCGGAGCACTCTGGAAACACCATATATTTT.

The chain links TRBV9 to TRBJ2-4; 7 positions match TRBD1. Germline V lookup: CDR1 SGDLS, CDR2 YYNGEE. The CDR3 spans 13 residues. The V segment lost 7 bases and the J segment 8 bases; nucleotides outside the gene matches: 9. The chain's CDR3 is CASSYRQGHIQYF. The CDR3 coding sequence is TGTGCCAGCTCCTACCGACAGGGCCACATTCAGTACTTC.

The rearrangement links TRBV2 to TRBJ2-7; no clear D gene. The CDR3 is made up of 12 amino acids. CDR1 and CDR2 from the germline V gene are SNHLY and FYNNEI. The germline V and J ends were trimmed by 6 bases and 4 bases, with 10 bases remaining between them. The DNA for the CDR3 is TGTGCCAGCAGCCCCCTTGAGTACGAGCAGTACTTC. Translation gives CASSPLEYEQYF. The entire variable domain, with the rest obtained from reference TRBV2 and TRBJ2-7, is as follows: EPEVTQTPSHQVTQMGQEVILRCVPISNHLYFYWYRQILGQKVEFLVSFYNNEISEKSEIFDDQFSVERPDGSNFTLKIRSTKLEDSAMYFCASSPLEYEQYFGPGTRLTVT.

This clone showed up just once. The same CDR3 can be traced to other DNA sequences in this sample. The V and J genes are TRBV6-5 and TRBJ2-7; D might be TRBD2 (6 bases). Germline V gene lookup returns CDR1 MNHEY and CDR2 SVGAGI. This CDR3 comprises 14 residues. V lost 0 bases and J 2 bases, leaving 8 bases between the germline ends. The CDR3 DNA reads TGTGCCAGCAGTTACTCGGGGGGACCCTACGAGCAGTACTTC. Its protein product is CASSYSGGPYEQYF.

V gene TRBV25-1 combines with J gene TRBJ1-2, with D perhaps TRBD1 (5 bases). The CDR3 has 11 residues. Per germline, CDR1 MGHDK and CDR2 SYGVNS. V was clipped by 7 bases and J by 6 bases, with 9 bases between them. The DNA of the CDR3 is TGTGCCAGCAAAAAAGGGGATGGCTACACCTTC. Its protein product is CASKKGDGYTF.

The gene calls are TRBV19 and TRBJ1-1, with D perhaps matching TRBD1 (6 bases). The CDR3 spans 14 residues. The V end was cut by 3 bases, the J end by 4 bases, with 12 bases between. Germline V gives CDR1 LNHDA, CDR2 SQIVND (reference sequence). The CDR3 protein is CASSMGQGTTEAFF. The DNA of the CDR3 is TGTGCCAGTAGTATGGGGCAGGGGACCACTGAAGCTTTCTTT.

The rearrangement links TRBV5-1 to TRBJ2-7, with D uncertain. V shed 4 bases and J shed 2 bases, with 13 bases lying between them. This CDR3 comprises 14 residues. Germline values: CDR1 SGHRS, CDR2 YFSETQ. CDR3 nucleotides: TGCGCCAGCAGCCTAAGTGACAAAACCTACGAGCAGTACTTC. It yields the protein CASSLSDKTYEQYF.

This clone was observed once. J is TRBJ2-5 and V is TRBV5-1; 8 nucleotides line up with TRBD1. The ends lost 3 bases at V and 2 bases at J; junction bases unmatched: 9. CDR1 is SGHRS and CDR2 is YFSETQ in the germline V gene. The CDR3 has 16 amino acids. The CDR3 sequence is CASSYGQTGAQETQYF. In DNA form, the CDR3 reads TGCGCCAGCAGCTACGGACAGACAGGGGCGCAAGAGACCCAGTACTTC.

The chain combines TRBV12-5 with TRBJ2-7, with D possibly TRBD1 on 5 matching bases. The germline V gene has CDR1 LGHNT and CDR2 FRNRAP. The V and J ends lost 1 base and 5 bases respectively, with 6 bases between them. The CDR3 spans 12 residues. This CDR3 reads CASGLEGHEQYF. The DNA of the CDR3 is TGTGCTAGTGGTTTGGAGGGGCACGAGCAGTACTTC. Full variable domain (missing parts from reference TRBV12-5 and TRBJ2-7): DARVTQTPRHKVTEMGQEVTMRCQPILGHNTVFWYRQTMMQGLELLAYFRNRAPLDDSGMPKDRFSAEMPDATLATLKIQPSEPRDSAVYFCASGLEGHEQYFGPGTRLTVT.